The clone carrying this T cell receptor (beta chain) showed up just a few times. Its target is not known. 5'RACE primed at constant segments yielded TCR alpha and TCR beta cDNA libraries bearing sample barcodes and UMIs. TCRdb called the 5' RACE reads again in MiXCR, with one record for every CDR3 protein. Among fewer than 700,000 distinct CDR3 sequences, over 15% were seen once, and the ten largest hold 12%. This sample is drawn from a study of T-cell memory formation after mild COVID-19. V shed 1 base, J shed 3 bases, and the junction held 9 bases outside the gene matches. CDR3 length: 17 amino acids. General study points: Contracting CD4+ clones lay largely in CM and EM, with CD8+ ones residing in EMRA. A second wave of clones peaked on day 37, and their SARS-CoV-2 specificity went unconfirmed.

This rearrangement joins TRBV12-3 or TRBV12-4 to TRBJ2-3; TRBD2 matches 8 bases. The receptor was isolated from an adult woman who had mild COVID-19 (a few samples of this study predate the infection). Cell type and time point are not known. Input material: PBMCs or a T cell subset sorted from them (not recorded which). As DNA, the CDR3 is TGTGCCAGCAGTTTAGGGGTACTAGCGGCTGGGACAGATACGCAGTATTTT. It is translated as CASSLGVLAAGTDTQYF.